This T cell receptor beta chain was recorded in a study of blood T cell repertoires in COVID-19 (dated by TCRdb to 2020 to 2022). Describing the broader study: The collaborator samples originated in the United States, Italy and Spain and spanned the acute and convalescent phases of COVID-19. Where available, HLA class I and class II types were taken from metadata supplied by the sample provider and were not determined by assay-based typing. Deeply sampled blood TCRbeta repertoires from subjects exposed to, actively infected with, or recovered from COVID-19 were included in the dataset. The repertoires were released in a freely available public database meant as a resource for research on the immune response to SARS-CoV-2. The material from the prospective study consisted of cDNA or gDNA derived from T cells, B-cell-depleted T cells, or PBMCs. The samples were drawn from two sources: the first 160 participants of the ongoing ImmuneRACE study, and 1,000 to 1,500 subjects contributed by 6 global collaborators. Nearly every sample came with metadata listing a de-identified subject ID, COVID-19 status, age in years and sex. Broad study findings and their caveats: Clinical and demographic metadata were provided uncurated, with the amount varying by source and participant.

Another Seattle source contributed samples from volunteer blood donors who had recovered from COVID-19. Each collaborating institution followed its own protocols to collect whole blood in K2EDTA tubes. For TCRbeta analysis, collaborator samples were shipped as frozen whole blood, as isolated PBMCs, or as DNA extracted from either sample type. TCRbeta CDR3 regions were amplified from genomic DNA by means of the immunoSEQ Assay, a bias-controlled multiplex PCR. The original methods were these. The number of nucleated cells in each sample was estimated from the amplification of reference gene primers within the assay. To quantify the absolute abundance of each unique TCRbeta CDR3 rearrangement, sequence reads were collapsed and filtered. Productive Simpson clonality was computed per sample as the square root of Simpson's diversity index over productive rearrangements. Here the immuneACCESS table is served through TCRdb, limited to in-frame sequences with V and J called. Missing clones are a known gap in these copies; in checked studies unresolved V genes cover under half, and the rest lacks a known reason. Clone size and V and J calls were adopted from that table, with D and trimming inferred from the DNA. Within this sample are about 260,000 clones, with about 87% of them counted one time only. The top ten clonotypes cover approximately 1.6% of the sample.

This clone was picked up one time. This receptor's antigen is unknown. No clone much larger than this one lies a single base away; base qualities are absent. Trimming costs V 0 bases and J 4 bases, and their ends lie 14 bases apart. Per the germline V gene, SGDLS is the CDR1 and YYNGEE is the CDR2. The CDR3 spans 16 residues, from the cysteine through the phenylalanine. Here the CDR3 DNA is all that survives: 48 bases in frame from base 1. The clonotype originates from a woman in her forties who had recovered from COVID-19. The sample was peripheral blood. The rearrangement combines TRBV9 with TRBJ1-3, with no confident D gene call. The bases are TGTGCCAGCAGCGTAGATCTCCATCCGGGGGGAAACACCATATATTTT. Translated, this is CASSVDLHPGGNTIYF.